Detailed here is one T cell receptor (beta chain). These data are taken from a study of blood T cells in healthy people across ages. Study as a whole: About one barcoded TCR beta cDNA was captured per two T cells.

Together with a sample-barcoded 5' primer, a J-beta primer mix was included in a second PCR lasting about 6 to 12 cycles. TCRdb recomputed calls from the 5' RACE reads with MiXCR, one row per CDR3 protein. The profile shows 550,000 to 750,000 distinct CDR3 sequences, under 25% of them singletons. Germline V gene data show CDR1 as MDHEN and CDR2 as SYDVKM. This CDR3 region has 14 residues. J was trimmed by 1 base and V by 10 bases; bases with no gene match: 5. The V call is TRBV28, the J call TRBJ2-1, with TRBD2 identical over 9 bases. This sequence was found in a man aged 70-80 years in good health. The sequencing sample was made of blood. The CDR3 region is CATAGGGSYNEQFF. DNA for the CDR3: TGTGCCACTGCGGGAGGGGGGTCCTACAATGAGCAGTTCTTC.